This T cell receptor beta chain was recorded in a study of T cell responses to AZD1222 COVID-19 vaccine. The CDR3 has 15 residues. V was shortened by 3 bases and J by 3 bases, with 15 bases between the two germline ends. Germline V CDR1 and CDR2: SGDLS, YYNGEE. Remarks on this clone: Antigen unknown.

Assay used: immunoSEQ multiplex PCR; TCRdb lists only in-frame clones, some missing. Altogether 130,000 or so clones are present, about 92% being singletons, with the ten largest covering under 1.2%. General study findings and limits: The reported proportion of spike-specific TCRs targeting unmutated variant regions was nearly half. Clonal diversity was possibly underestimated, and white British individuals and females predominated among donors.

This sequence was found in an adult in good health. Sample: peripheral blood, taken on day 0 of AZD1222 vaccination. This chain links TRBV9 with TRBJ1-1; tentatively, D is TRBD1 (6 bases). Here the CDR3 reads CASSARQASDTEAFF. The CDR3 nucleotides read TGTGCCAGCAGCGCCAGACAGGCTTCGGACACTGAAGCTTTCTTT.